The T cell receptor (beta chain) described here comes from a study of control samples from healthy donors and cancer patients. Clones were read by immunoSEQ multiplex PCR, and TCRdb kept only the in-frame ones, dropping some. Of about 170,000 clones listed, roughly 90% are singletons. Germline V gene data show CDR1 as LGHNA and CDR2 as YNFKEQ. CDR3 size: 17 residues. Deletions cut 1 base from V and 2 bases from J, with 17 bases between. This TCR was sampled from a man aged 25 to 40 in good health. The gene calls are TRBV4-2 and TRBJ1-2, with a possible D match to TRBD1 (5 bases). The sample consisted of blood. CDR3 DNA: TGTGCCAGCAGCCAAGTTAAGGGGATCCTTGAAAACTATGGCTACACCTTC. Translated, it gives CASSQVKGILENYGYTF.